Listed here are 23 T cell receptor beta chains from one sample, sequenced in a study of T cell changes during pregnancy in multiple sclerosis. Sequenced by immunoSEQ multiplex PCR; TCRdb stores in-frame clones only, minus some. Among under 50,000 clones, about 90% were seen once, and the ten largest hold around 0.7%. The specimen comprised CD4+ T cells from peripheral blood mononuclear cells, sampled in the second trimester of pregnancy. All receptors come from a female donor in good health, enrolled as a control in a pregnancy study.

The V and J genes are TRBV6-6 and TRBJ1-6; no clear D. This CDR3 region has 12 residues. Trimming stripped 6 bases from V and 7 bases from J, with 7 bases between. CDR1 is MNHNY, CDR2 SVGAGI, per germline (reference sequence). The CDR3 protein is CASSPLNSPLHF. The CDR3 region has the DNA TGTGCCAGCAGCCCTCTCAATTCACCCCTCCACTTT.

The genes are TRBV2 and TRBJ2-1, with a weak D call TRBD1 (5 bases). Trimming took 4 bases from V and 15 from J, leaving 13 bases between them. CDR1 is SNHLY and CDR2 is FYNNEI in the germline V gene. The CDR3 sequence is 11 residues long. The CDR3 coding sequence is TGTGCCAGCAGTGGGAGCCGGACACCGTTCTTC. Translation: CASSGSRTPFF.

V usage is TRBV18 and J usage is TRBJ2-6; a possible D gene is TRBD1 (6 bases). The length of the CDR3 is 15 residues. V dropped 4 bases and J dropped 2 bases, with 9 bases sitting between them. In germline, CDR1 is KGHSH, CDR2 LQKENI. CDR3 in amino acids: CASSRQGTGANVLTF. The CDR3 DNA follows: TGTGCCAGCTCACGTCAGGGGACTGGGGCCAACGTCCTGACTTTC. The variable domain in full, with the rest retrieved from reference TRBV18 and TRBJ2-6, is NAGVMQNPRHLVRRRGQEARLRCSPMKGHSHVYWYRQLPEEGLKFMVYLQKENIIDESGMPKERFSAEFPKEGPSILRIQQVVRGDSAAYFCASSRQGTGANVLTFGAGSRLTVL.

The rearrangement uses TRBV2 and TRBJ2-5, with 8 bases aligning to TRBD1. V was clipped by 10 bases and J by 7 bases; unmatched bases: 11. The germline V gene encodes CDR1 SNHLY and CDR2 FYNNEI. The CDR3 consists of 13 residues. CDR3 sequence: CANQGARAGTQYF. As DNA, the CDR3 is TGTGCCAACCAGGGGGCGCGAGCCGGGACCCAGTACTTC.

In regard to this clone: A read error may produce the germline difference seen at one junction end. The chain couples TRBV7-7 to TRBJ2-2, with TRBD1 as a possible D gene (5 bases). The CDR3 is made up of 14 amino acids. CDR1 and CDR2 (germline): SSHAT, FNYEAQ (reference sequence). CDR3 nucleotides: TGTGCTAGCAGCTTAGCCCAGGGCACCGGGGAGCTGTTTTTT. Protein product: CASSLAQGTGELFF.

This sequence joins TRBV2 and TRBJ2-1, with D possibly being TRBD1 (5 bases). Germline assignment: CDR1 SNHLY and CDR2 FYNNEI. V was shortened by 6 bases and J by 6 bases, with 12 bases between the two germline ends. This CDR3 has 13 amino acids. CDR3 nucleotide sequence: TGTGCCAGCAGCCCGGACCAGGGCAATGAGCAGTTCTTC. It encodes CASSPDQGNEQFF.

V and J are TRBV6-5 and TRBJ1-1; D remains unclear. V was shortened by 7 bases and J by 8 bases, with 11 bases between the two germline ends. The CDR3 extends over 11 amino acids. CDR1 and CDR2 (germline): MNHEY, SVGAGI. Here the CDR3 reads CASTAGFEAFF. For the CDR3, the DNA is TGTGCCAGCACCGCCGGGTTCGAAGCTTTCTTT.

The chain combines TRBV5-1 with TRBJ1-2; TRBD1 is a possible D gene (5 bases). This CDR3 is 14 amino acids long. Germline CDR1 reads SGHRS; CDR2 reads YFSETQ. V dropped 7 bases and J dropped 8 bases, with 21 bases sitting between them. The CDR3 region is CASEAGTRGNGYTF. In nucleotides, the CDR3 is TGCGCCAGCGAGGCAGGGACTAGAGGTAACGGCTACACCTTC.

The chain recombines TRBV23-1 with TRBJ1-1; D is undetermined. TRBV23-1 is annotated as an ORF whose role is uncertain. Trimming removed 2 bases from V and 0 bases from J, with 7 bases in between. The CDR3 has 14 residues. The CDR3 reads CASSQPSLNTEAFF. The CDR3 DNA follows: TGCGCCAGCAGTCAACCCAGTTTGAACACTGAAGCTTTCTTT.

The CDR3 bases are TGTGCCAGCAGCTTGGCCGGGGGTGGCTCCTACAATGAGCAGTTCTTC. Amino acids: CASSLAGGGSYNEQFF. The chain has TRBV5-4 and TRBJ2-1; D perhaps matches TRBD2 (6 bases). Trimming stripped 0 bases from V and 0 bases from J, with 10 bases between. The CDR3 is 16 residues long. Germline CDR1 and CDR2: SGHNT and YYREEE (reference sequence).

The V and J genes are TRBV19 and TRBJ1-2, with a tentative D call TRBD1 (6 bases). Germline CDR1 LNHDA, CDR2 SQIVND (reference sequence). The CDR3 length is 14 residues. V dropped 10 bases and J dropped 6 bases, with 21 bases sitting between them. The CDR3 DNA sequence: TGTGCCACTACACGGATGGGAAGGGGGAATGGCTACACCTTC. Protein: CATTRMGRGNGYTF.

The CDR3 DNA sequence: TGCGCCAGCAGCCATCCAGGGGGGATCTATGGCTACACCTTC. This codes for CASSHPGGIYGYTF. This rearrangement joins TRBV4-1 to TRBJ1-2; 7 bases fit TRBD1. CDR1 and CDR2 from the germline V gene are MGHRA and YSYEKL. With V trimmed by 3 bases and J by 4 bases, 5 bases remained unmatched. The CDR3 is made up of 14 amino acids.

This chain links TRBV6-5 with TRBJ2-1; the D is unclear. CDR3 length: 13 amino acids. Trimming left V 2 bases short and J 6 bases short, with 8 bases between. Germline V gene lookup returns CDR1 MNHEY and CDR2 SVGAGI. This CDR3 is CASSYEESNEQFF. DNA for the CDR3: TGTGCCAGCAGTTACGAGGAGAGCAATGAGCAGTTCTTC.

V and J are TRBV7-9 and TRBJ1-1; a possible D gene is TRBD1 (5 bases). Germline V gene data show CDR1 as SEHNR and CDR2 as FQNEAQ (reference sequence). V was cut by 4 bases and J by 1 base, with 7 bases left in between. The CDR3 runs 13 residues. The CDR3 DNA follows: TGTGCCAGCAGCTCCGGGGGGAACACTGAAGCTTTCTTT. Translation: CASSSGGNTEAFF.

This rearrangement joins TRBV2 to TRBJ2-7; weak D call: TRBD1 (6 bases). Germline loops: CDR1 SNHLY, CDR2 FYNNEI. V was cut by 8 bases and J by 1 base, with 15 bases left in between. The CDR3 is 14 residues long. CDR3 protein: CASSQGTNSYEQYF. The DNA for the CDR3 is TGTGCCAGCTCGCAGGGGACCAATTCCTACGAGCAGTACTTC.

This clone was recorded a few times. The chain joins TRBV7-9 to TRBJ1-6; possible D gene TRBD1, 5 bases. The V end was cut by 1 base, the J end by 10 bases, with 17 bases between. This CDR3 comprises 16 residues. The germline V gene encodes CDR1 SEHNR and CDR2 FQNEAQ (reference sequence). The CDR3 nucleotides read TGTGCCAGCAGCTTAGAAGCAGGGAAGGGATACTCACCCCTCCACTTT. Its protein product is CASSLEAGKGYSPLHF.

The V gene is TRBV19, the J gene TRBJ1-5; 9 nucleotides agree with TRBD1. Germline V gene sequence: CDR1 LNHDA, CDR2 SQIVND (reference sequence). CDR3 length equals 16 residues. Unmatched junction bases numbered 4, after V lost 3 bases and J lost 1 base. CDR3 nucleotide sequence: TGTGCCAGTAGTATCTCAGGGACAGGGAGCAATCAGCCCCAGCATTTT. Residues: CASSISGTGSNQPQHF.

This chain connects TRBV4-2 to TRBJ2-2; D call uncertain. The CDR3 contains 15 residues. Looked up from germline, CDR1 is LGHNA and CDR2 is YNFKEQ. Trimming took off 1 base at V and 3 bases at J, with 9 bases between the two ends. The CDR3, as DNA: TGTGCCAGCAGCCAAGTGTATCGAGACACCGGGGAGCTGTTTTTT. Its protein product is CASSQVYRDTGELFF.

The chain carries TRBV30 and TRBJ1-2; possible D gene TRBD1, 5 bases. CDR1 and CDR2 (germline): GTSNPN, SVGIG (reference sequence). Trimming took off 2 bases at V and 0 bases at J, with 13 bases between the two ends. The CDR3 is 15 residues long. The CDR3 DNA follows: TGTGCCTGGAGTCTTTGGGGGGAAGCTAACTATGGCTACACCTTC. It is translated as CAWSLWGEANYGYTF. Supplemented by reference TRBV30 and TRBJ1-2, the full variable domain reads SQTIHQWPATLVQPVGSPLSLECTVEGTSNPNLYWYRQAAGRGLQLLFYSVGIGQISSEVPQNLSASRPQDRQFILSSKKLLLSDSGFYLCAWSLWGEANYGYTFGSGTRLTVV.

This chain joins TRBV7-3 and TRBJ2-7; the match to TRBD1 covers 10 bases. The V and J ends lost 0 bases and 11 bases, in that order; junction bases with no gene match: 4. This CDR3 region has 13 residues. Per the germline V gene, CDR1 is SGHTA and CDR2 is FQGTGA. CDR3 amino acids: CASSLTGQGEEYF. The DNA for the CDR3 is TGTGCCAGCAGCTTAACAGGACAGGGGGAAGAGTACTTC.

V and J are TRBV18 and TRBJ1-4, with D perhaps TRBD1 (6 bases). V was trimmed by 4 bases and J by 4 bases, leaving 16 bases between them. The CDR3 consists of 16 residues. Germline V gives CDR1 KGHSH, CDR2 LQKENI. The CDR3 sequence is CASSRTVLTSNEKLFF. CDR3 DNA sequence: TGTGCCAGCTCACGGACAGTCCTAACAAGTAATGAAAAACTGTTTTTT.

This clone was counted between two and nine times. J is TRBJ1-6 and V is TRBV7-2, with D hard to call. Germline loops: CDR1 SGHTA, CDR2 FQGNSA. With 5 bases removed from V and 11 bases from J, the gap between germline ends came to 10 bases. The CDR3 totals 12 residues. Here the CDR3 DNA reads TGTGCCAGCAGCACCCACCCGGCACCCCTCCACTTT. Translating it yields CASSTHPAPLHF.

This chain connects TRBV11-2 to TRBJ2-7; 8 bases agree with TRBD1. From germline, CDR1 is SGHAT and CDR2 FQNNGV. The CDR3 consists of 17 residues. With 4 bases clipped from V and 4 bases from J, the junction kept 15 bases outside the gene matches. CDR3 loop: CASSWGTGTGPGYEQYF. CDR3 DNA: TGTGCCAGCAGCTGGGGCACCGGGACAGGTCCCGGTTACGAGCAGTACTTC.